This T cell receptor beta chain derives from a study of T-cell reconstitution after alpha-beta-depleted transplantation in children (TCRdb year 2016). About the investigation overall: Using TCR repertoire profiling, the study followed T-cell immune reconstitution in a quantitative way in children after TCRalphabeta/CD19-depleted allogeneic hematopoietic cell transplantation. Broader findings and caveats from the paper: Apparently early alphabetaT-cell count recovery about two months after transplant reportedly relied on only several hundred rapidly expanded clones derived from non-depleted graft cells. In some patients, high TCRbeta diversity at day 60 was attributed to recipient T cells and intrathymic progenitors that had survived conditioning. Hyperexpanded clone frequencies declined over subsequent months; after one year, T-cell counts and TCRbeta diversity were mostly attributed to newly produced T cells.

With regard to this clonotype: Its antigen target is currently unknown. Base quality data are lacking; no much larger clone is found one base away.

Libraries were made using PCR. The sequencing machine was an Illumina HiSeq 2500. Molecular barcoding was employed in the preparation of TCR libraries, with unique molecular identifiers being used to normalize TCRbeta repertoire quantification. TCRdb took the public reads, trimmed them with fastp at Q25, ran MiXCR for clone calling and kept in-frame beta chains. Every CDR3 protein is listed once, alongside the most common genes and DNA of its rows. Present in this sample are about 440,000 distinct CDR3 sequences, 43% of which were seen just once. Together, the top ten hold under 35% of the sample. From a lookup of the germline V gene (reference sequence), CDR1 and CDR2 are SEHNR and FQNEAQ. The V and J ends are trimmed by 1 base and 6 bases, leaving 6 bases between them. From its cysteine to its phenylalanine, the CDR3 spans 12 amino acids. Of the read, only the CDR3 DNA is kept; its 36 bases are in frame from base 1.

The treatment or condition label, as the study defines it: allogeneic hematopoietic cell transplantation with graft depleted of TCRalphabeta T cells and CD19 B cells. The transplant recipients were children given TCRalphabeta/CD19-depleted allogeneic hematopoietic cell grafts. This sample comprised PBMCs, obtained before TCRalphabeta/CD19-depleted stem cell transplant. The rearrangement combines TRBV7-9 with TRBJ1-1, with the D gene not confidently named. This sequence was found in a girl aged 2 to 10 with aplastic anemia, due to receive a stem cell transplant. The DNA reads TGTGCCAGCAGCTTAGAAGTCCCTGAAGCTTTCTTT. Translated, it reads CASSLEVPEAFF.